Each of the 9 T cell receptor beta chains below was sequenced from the same sample in a study of shared clonotypes between healthy human individuals. Naive CD8 isolation took CD45RO-negative cells positively selected for CCR7 and excluded terminally differentiated effector memory CD45RA+ cells. Sequenced by immunoSEQ multiplex PCR; TCRdb stores in-frame clones only, minus some. The sample consists of 1.5 million to 2.5 million clones, around 96% of them appearing once. Material for sequencing was naive CD8+ T cells sorted from blood. The source is a man younger than 35 in good health.

The chain links TRBV6-1 to TRBJ2-7; D not resolved. The CDR3 extends over 14 amino acids. The V and J ends lost 1 base and 3 bases respectively, with 10 bases between them. The germline V gene encodes CDR1 MNHNS and CDR2 SASEGT. The CDR3 region has the DNA TGTGCCAGCAGTGAAGGGGTGGGAAACTACGAGCAGTACTTC. Protein product: CASSEGVGNYEQYF.

The chain is built from TRBV30 and TRBJ2-1; 12 nucleotides line up with TRBD2. Trimming took 2 bases from V and 6 from J; bases not matched to a gene: 5. This CDR3 is built from 15 residues. Germline CDR1 is GTSNPN and CDR2 is SVGIG (reference sequence). The CDR3 bases are TGTGCCTGGAGTTTGACTAGCGGGGGCTCCAATGAGCAGTTCTTC. This translates into CAWSLTSGGSNEQFF.

To note about this clone: The sample holds other DNA sequences that translate to the same CDR3. This chain uses TRBV30 with TRBJ1-1, with 7 nucleotides matching TRBD1. Germline V gives CDR1 GTSNPN, CDR2 SVGIG (reference sequence). This CDR3 region has 13 residues. The V segment lost 3 bases and the J segment 5 bases; nucleotides outside the gene matches: 6. The CDR3 DNA is TGTGCCTGGAGCGTCACAGGGGATACTGAAGCTTTCTTT. As protein: CAWSVTGDTEAFF.

This chain joins TRBV29-1 and TRBJ1-3; no clear D. Trimming cost V 6 bases and J 1 base, with 7 bases left between them. Germline V CDR1 and CDR2: SQVTM, ANQGSEA. CDR3 length: 12 residues. The CDR3 sequence is CSVGLSGNTIYF. The DNA of the CDR3 is TGCAGCGTCGGCCTTTCTGGAAACACCATATATTTT.

J is TRBJ2-4 and V is TRBV27; the match to TRBD2 covers 7 bases. CDR3 length: 14 amino acids. V was clipped by 3 bases and J by 8 bases; unmatched bases: 7. Per the germline V gene, CDR1 is MNHEY and CDR2 is SMNVEV (reference sequence). CDR3 in DNA: TGTGCCAGCAGTTTCGTCGAGACTAGCCACATTCAGTACTTC. It encodes CASSFVETSHIQYF.

The chain recombines TRBV27 with TRBJ2-7; TRBD2 aligns across 12 bases. After removal of 0 bases from V and 2 bases from J, the junction contained 5 bases not matched to a gene. Germline CDR1 MNHEY, CDR2 SMNVEV (reference sequence). CDR3 size: 17 residues. DNA of the CDR3: TGTGCCAGCAGTTTATCAGCTAGCGGGAGGGCCCCCTACGAGCAGTACTTC. Its translation is CASSLSASGRAPYEQYF.

The chain joins TRBV27 to TRBJ2-7, with TRBD2 matching 7 bases. The J segment lost 0 bases and the V segment lost 8 bases, leaving 7 bases of the junction unmatched. The length of the CDR3 is 14 residues. Per the germline V gene, CDR1 is MNHEY and CDR2 is SMNVEV (reference sequence). The DNA for the CDR3 is TGTGCCAGCGGGCTAGCGGTTAGCTCCTACGAGCAGTACTTC. This translates into CASGLAVSSYEQYF.

V usage is TRBV7-9 and J usage is TRBJ2-5; a weak D match, TRBD2 (6 bases). The CDR3 totals 13 residues. The germline V gene encodes CDR1 SEHNR and CDR2 FQNEAQ (reference sequence). V dropped 4 bases and J dropped 4 bases, with 10 bases sitting between them. The CDR3 loop reads CASSSGLSETQYF. CDR3 DNA: TGTGCCAGCAGCTCCGGACTATCAGAGACCCAGTACTTC.

V and J are TRBV9 and TRBJ2-7, with D perhaps being TRBD1 or TRBD2 (6 bases each). This CDR3 is 16 amino acids long. Trimming removed 8 bases at V and 6 bases at J, with 27 bases between. Germline lookup yields CDR1 SGDLS and CDR2 YYNGEE. CDR3 nucleotides: TGTGCCAGACCGAAGGGGTGGATGGGGGGCAGCTGCGAGCAGTACTTC. Its translation is CARPKGWMGGSCEQYF.